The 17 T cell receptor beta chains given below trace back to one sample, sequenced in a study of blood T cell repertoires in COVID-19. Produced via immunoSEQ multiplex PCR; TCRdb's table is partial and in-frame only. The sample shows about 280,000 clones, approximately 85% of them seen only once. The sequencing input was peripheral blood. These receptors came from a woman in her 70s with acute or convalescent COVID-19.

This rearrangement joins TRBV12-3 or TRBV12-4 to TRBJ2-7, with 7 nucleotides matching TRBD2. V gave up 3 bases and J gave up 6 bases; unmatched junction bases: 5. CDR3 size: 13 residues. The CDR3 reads CASSFATGGEQYF. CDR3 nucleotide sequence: TGTGCCAGCAGTTTTGCGACGGGAGGCGAGCAGTACTTC.

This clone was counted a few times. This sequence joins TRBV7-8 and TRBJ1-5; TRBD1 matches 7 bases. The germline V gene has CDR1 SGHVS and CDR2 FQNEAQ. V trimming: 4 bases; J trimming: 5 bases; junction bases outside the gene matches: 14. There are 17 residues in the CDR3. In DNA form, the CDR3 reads TGTGCCAGCAGCTCAAGATTGGACAGGCGGTACCATCAGCCCCAGCATTTT. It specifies CASSSRLDRRYHQPQHF.

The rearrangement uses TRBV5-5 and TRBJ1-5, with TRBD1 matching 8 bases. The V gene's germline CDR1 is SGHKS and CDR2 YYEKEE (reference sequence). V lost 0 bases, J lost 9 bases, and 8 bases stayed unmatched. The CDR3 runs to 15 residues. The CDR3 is CASSLAGQAQGPQHF. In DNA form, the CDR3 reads TGTGCCAGCAGCTTGGCGGGACAGGCCCAGGGGCCCCAGCATTTT.

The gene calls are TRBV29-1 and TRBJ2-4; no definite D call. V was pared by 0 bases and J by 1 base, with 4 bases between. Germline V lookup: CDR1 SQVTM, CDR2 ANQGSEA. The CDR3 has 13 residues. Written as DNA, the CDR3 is TGCAGCGTTGAAGATCGTGCCAAAAACATTCAGTACTTC. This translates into CSVEDRAKNIQYF.

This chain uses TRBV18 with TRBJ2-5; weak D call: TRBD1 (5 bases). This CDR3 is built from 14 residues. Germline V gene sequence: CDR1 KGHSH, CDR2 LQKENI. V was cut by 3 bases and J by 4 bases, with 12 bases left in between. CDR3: CASSPGQGRETQYF. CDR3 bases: TGTGCCAGCTCACCTGGGCAGGGAAGAGAGACCCAGTACTTC.

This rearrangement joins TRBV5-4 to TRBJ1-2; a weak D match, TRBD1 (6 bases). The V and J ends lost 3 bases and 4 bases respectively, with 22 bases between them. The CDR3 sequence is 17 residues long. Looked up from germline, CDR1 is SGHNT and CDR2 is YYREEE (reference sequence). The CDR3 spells CASSSTPWDTTPYGYTF. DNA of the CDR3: TGTGCCAGCAGCTCGACCCCCTGGGACACAACGCCCTATGGCTACACCTTC. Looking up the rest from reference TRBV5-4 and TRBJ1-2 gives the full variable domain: ETGVTQSPTHLIKTRGQQVTLRCSSQSGHNTVSWYQQALGQGPQFIFQYYREEENGRGNFPPRFSGLQFPNYSSELNVNALELDDSALYLCASSSTPWDTTPYGYTFGSGTRLTVV.

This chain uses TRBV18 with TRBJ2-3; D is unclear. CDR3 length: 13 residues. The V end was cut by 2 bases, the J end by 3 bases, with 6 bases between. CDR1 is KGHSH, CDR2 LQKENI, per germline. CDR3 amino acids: CASSPIITDTQYF. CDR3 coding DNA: TGTGCCAGCTCACCAATTATAACAGATACGCAGTATTTT.

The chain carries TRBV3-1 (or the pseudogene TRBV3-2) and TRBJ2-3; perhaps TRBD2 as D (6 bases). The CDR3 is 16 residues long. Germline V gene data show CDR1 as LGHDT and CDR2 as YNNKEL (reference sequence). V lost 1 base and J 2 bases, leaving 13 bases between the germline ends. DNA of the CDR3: TGTGCCAGCAGCCAAGGGGCTAGCGTAGTCACAGATACGCAGTATTTT. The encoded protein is CASSQGASVVTDTQYF.

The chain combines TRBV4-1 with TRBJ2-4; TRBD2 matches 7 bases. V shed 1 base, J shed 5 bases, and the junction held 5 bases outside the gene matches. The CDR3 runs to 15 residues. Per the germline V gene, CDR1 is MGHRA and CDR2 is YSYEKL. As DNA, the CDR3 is TGCGCCAGCAGCCAAGCGGCTAGCGGCCAAAACATTCAGTACTTC. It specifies CASSQAASGQNIQYF.

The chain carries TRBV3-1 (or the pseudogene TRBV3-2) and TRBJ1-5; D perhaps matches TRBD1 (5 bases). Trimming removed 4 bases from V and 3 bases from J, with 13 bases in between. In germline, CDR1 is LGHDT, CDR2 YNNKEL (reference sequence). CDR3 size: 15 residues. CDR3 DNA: TGTGCCAGCAGCCTTGGACACGAATCCAATCAGCCCCAGCATTTT. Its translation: CASSLGHESNQPQHF.

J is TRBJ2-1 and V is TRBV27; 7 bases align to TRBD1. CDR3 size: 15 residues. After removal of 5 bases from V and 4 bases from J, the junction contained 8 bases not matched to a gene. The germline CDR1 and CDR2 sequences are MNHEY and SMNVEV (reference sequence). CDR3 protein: CASSLTGTEYNEQFF. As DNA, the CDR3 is TGTGCCAGCAGTCTCACCGGGACAGAGTACAATGAGCAGTTCTTC.

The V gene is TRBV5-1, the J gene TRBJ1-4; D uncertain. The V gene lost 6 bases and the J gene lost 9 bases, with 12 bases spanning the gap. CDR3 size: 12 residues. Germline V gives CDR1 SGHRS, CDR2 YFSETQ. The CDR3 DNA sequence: TGCGCCAGCATGGGCCCATTGCAAAAACTGTTTTTT. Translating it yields CASMGPLQKLFF.

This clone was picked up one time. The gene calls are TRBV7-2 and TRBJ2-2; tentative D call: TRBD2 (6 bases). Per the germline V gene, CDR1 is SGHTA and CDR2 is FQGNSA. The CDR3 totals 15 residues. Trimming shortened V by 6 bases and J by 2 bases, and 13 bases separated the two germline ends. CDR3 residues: CASRTGTQNTGELFF. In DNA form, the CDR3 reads TGTGCCAGCAGGACCGGGACTCAAAACACCGGGGAGCTGTTTTTT.

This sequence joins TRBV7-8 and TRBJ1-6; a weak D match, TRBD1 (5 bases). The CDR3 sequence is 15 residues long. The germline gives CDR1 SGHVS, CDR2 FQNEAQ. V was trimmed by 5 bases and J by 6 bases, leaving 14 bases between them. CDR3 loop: CASSPQGLTNSPLHF. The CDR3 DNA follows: TGTGCCAGCAGCCCCCAGGGACTGACTAATTCACCCCTCCACTTT. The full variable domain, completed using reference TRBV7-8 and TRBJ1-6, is GAGVSQSPRYKVAKRGQDVALRCDPISGHVSLFWYQQALGQGPEFLTYFQNEAQLDKSGLPSDRFFAERPEGSVSTLKIQRTQQEDSAVYLCASSPQGLTNSPLHFGNGTRLTVT.

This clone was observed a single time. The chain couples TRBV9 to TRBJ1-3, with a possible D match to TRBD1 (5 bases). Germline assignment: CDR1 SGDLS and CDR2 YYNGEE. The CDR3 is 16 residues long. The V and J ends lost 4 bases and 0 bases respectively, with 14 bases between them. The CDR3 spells CASSPRGGVSGNTIYF. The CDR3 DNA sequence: TGTGCCAGCAGCCCCCGGGGGGGGGTCTCTGGAAACACCATATATTTT.

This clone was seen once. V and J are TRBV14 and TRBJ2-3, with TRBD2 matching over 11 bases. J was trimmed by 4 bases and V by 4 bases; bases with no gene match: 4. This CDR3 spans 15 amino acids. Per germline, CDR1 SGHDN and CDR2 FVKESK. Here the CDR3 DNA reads TGTGCCAGCAGCCGAAGACTAGCGGGGTCAGATACGCAGTATTTT. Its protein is CASSRRLAGSDTQYF.

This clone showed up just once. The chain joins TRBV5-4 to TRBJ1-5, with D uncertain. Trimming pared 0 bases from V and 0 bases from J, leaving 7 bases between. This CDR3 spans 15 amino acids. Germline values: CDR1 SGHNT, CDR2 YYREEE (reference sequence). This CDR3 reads CASSLGPHSNQPQHF. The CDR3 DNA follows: TGTGCCAGCAGCTTGGGGCCTCATAGCAATCAGCCCCAGCATTTT.